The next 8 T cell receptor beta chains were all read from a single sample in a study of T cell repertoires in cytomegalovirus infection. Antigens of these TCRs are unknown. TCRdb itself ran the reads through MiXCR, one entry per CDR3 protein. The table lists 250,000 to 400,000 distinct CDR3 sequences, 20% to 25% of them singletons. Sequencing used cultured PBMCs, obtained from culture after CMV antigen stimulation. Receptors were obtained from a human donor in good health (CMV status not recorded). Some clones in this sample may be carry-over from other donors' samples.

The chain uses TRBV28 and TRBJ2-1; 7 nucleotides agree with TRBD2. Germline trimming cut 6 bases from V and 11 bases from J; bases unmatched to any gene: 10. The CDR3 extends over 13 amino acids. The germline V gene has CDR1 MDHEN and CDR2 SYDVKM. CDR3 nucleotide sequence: TGTGCCAGCAGGTCCGGGACTACTAACAAGCAGTTCTTC. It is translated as CASRSGTTNKQFF.

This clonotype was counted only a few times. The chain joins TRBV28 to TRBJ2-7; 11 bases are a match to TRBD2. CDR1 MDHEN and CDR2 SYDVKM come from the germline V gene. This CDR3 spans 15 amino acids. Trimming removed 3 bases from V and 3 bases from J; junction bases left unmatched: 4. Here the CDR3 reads CASSFQGLAGYEQYF. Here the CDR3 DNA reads TGTGCCAGCAGTTTCCAAGGACTAGCGGGCTACGAGCAGTACTTC.

CDR3 residues: CASTVPEQGNTGELFF. CDR3 coding DNA: TGTGCCAGCACGGTTCCAGAACAGGGAAACACCGGGGAGCTGTTTTTT. The gene calls are TRBV7-6 and TRBJ2-2, with D perhaps TRBD1 (6 bases). The V and J ends lost 7 bases and 2 bases respectively, with 17 bases between them. The CDR3 has 16 residues. The V gene's germline CDR1 is SGHVS and CDR2 FNYEAQ.

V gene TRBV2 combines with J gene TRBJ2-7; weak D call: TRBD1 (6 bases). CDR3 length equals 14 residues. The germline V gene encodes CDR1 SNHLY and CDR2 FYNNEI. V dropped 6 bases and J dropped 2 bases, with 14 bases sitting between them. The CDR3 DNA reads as TGTGCCAGCAGGACCAGGGGCGTAGCCTACGAGCAGTACTTC. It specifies CASRTRGVAYEQYF.

In DNA form, the CDR3 reads TGTGCCAGTAGTATCACCTCGGGGACAGTGAACACCGGGGAGCTGTTTTTT. Translated: CASSITSGTVNTGELFF. V is TRBV19 and J is TRBJ2-2, with 7 bases matching TRBD1. V shed 3 bases and J 1 base; nucleotides not matched to a gene: 8. The CDR3 has 17 amino acids. Germline values: CDR1 LNHDA, CDR2 SQIVND (reference sequence).

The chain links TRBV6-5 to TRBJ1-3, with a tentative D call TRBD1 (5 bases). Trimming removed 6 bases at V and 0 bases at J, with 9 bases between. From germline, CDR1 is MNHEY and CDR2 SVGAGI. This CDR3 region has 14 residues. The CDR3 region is CASREGSSGNTIYF. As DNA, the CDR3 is TGTGCCAGCAGGGAGGGGTCCTCTGGAAACACCATATATTTT.

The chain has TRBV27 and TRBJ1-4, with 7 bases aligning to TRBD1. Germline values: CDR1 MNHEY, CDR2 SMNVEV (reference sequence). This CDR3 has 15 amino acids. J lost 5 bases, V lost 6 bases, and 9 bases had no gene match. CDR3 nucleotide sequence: TGTGCCAGCAGCGCACAGCAGGGGGTAAATGAAAAACTGTTTTTT. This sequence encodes CASSAQQGVNEKLFF.

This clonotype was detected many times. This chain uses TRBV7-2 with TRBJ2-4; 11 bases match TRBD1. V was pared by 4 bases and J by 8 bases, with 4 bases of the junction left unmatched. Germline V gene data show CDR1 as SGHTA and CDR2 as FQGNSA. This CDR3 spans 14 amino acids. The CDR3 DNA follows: TGTGCCAGCAGCTCCGGGGACAGGGGGGACATTCAGTACTTC. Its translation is CASSSGDRGDIQYF. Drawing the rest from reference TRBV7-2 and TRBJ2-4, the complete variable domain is GAGVSQSPSNKVTEKGKDVELRCDPISGHTALYWYRQSLGQGLEFLIYFQGNSAPDKSGLPSDRFSAERTGGSVSTLTIQRTQQEDSAVYLCASSSGDRGDIQYFGAGTRLSVL.